This T cell receptor (beta chain) was sequenced for a study of PD-L1 blockade in urothelial cancer. The wider study: Patients commenced intravenous atezolizumab, 1,200 mg every 3 weeks, in 2014. About 85% of the 29 patients were men whose urothelial cancer was bladder-origin. Study-level points and caveats: Blood TCR clonality below the median before treatment was a predictor of better survival.

Time point noted: pretreatment peripheral blood. A remark on this clone: The antigen is undetermined.

Measured with immunoSEQ multiplex PCR; TCRdb has only the in-frame clones, and not every one. This sample has roughly 120,000 clones, with 65% to 85% found just once. The material was PBMCs, obtained around atezolizumab (anti-PD-L1) treatment. The TCR comes from a man over 45 with urothelial cancer.

CDR3 nucleotides: TGTGCCAGCAGCCAGGGCTCTCAGCCCCAGCATTTT. Its protein is CASSQGSQPQHF. This chain uses TRBV4-2 with TRBJ1-5; D is ambiguous. Germline V lookup: CDR1 LGHNA, CDR2 YNFKEQ. The V gene lost 3 bases and the J gene lost 6 bases, with 6 bases spanning the gap. The CDR3 covers 12 residues.